This T cell receptor beta chain was sequenced during a study of T-cell memory formation after mild COVID-19. Findings of the study overall: SARS-CoV-2 specificity of second-wave clones peaking day 37 was unconfirmed. Among contracting clones, CD4+ were mainly CM/EM and CD8+ enriched in EMRA. From day 15 to 85, contracting clones were balanced between CD4 and CD8, whereas later expanders leaned toward CD4+.

In the case of this clonotype: What it binds is not known.

The CDR3 has 17 amino acids. From germline, CDR1 is KGHDR and CDR2 SFDVKD. V shed 7 bases, J shed 1 base, and the junction held 11 bases outside the gene matches. cDNA libraries for TCR alpha and TCR beta, carrying sample barcodes and UMIs, came from 5'RACE with constant-segment primers. TCRdb reprocessed the 5' RACE reads via MiXCR and lists one record per CDR3 protein. The sample holds hundreds of thousands of distinct CDR3 sequences, nearly 25% seen once. The source is an adult woman who had mild COVID-19 (a few samples of this study predate the infection). Cell type and time point are not known. The V gene is TRBV24-1, the J gene TRBJ2-2, with 7 bases that match TRBD1. Sequenced sample: PBMCs or a T cell subset sorted from them (not recorded which). The CDR3 here is CATSTRQGNQNTGELFF. CDR3 DNA: TGTGCCACCAGCACAAGACAGGGTAATCAGAACACCGGGGAGCTGTTTTTT.